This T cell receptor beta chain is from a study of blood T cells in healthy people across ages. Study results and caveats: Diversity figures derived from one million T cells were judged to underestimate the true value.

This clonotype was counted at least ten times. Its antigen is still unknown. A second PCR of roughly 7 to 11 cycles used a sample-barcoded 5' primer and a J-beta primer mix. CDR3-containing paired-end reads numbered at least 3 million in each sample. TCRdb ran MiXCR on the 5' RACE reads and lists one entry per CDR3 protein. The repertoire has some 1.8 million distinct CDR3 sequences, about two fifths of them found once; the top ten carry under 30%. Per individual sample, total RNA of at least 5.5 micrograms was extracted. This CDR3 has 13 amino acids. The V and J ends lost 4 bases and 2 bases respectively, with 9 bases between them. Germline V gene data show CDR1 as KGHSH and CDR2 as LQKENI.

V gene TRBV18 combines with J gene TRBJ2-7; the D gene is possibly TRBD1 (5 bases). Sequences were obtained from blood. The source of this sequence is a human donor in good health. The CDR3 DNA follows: TGTGCCAGCTCACAGGACACCGCCTACGAGCAGTACTTC. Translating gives CASSQDTAYEQYF.